Listed here are 24 T cell receptor beta chains from one sample, sequenced in a study of CD8+CD57+ T cells in acquired aplastic anemia. TCR beta VDJ and CDR3 profiles were obtained from a genomic DNA template. MiXCR, applied by TCRdb to the reads, yields one record per CDR3 protein. Here the sample spans hundreds of thousands of distinct CDR3 sequences, approximately 70% being singletons. The sample was sorted CD4+, CD8+, or CD8+CD57+ T cells (not recorded which) from PBMCs. The receptor set was obtained from a human donor in good health, serving as a control.

The chain recombines TRBV7-2 with TRBJ2-7, with D possibly being TRBD2 (6 bases). Per germline, CDR1 SGHTA and CDR2 FQGNSA. The CDR3 has 13 amino acids. V lost 8 bases, J lost 5 bases, and 16 bases lay in between. This chain's CDR3 is CASALEGQDEQYF. DNA of the CDR3: TGTGCCAGCGCCTTGGAGGGGCAGGACGAGCAGTACTTC.

The gene calls are TRBV20-1 and TRBJ2-7; weak D call: TRBD2 (7 bases). The ends were cut back, 3 bases at V and 7 bases at J, with 16 bases in the middle. CDR1 is DFQATT and CDR2 is SNEGSKA in the germline V gene (reference sequence). The CDR3 extends over 13 amino acids. In DNA, the CDR3 is TGCAGTGCTAGGGGGAGGGGGGGCACAGAGCAGTACTTC. This codes for CSARGRGGTEQYF.

This clonotype was seen only once. The V and J genes are TRBV20-1 and TRBJ1-2; D might be TRBD1 (6 bases). The CDR3 is made up of 13 amino acids. Per germline, CDR1 DFQATT and CDR2 SNEGSKA (reference sequence). V gave up 4 bases and J gave up 2 bases, with 11 bases separating them. CDR3 loop: CSANRDTNYGYTF. The CDR3 DNA sequence: TGCAGTGCTAACCGGGACACAAACTATGGCTACACCTTC.

Regarding this clonotype: Germline and junction disagree at one end, which may indicate a read error. The V gene is TRBV20-1, the J gene TRBJ2-1; D unresolved. The CDR3 spans 11 residues. Germline CDR1 and CDR2: DFQATT and SNEGSKA (reference sequence). CDR3 protein: CSARVPAGPVF. CDR3 sequence (DNA): TGCAGTGCTAGAGTTCCCGCCGGCCCGGTCTTC.

The chain carries TRBV24-1 and TRBJ2-1; perhaps TRBD2 as D (5 bases). V was trimmed by 10 bases and J by 0 bases, leaving 12 bases between them. Germline V gene data show CDR1 as KGHDR and CDR2 as SFDVKD. The CDR3 totals 14 residues. The CDR3, as DNA: TGTGCCACGGAGGACGGTAGCTCCTACAATGAGCAGTTCTTC. It is translated as CATEDGSSYNEQFF.

This clonotype has a handful of counts. The conserved phenylalanine or tryptophan is not found at the CDR3 terminus, so this likely reflects a read error. The DNA is omitted, as the CDR3 cannot be located on it reliably, and the CDR3 follows TCRdb's listing. V usage is TRBV12-3 or TRBV12-4 and J usage is TRBJ2-7; the table's D call of TRBD2 was not tested on the DNA. The CDR3 is 8 amino acids in total, end residues counted. The CDR3: CASSLIAG.

Comment on this clonotype: Germline and junction disagree at one end, which may indicate a read error. This sequence joins TRBV20-1 and TRBJ1-1, with 7 bases aligning to TRBD1. Germline CDR1 is DFQATT and CDR2 is SNEGSKA (reference sequence). The CDR3 extends over 12 amino acids. The CDR3 protein is CSAEWDSAEAFF. The CDR3, as DNA: TGCAGCGCTGAGTGGGACAGCGCTGAGGCTTTCTTT.

Comment on this clonotype: A junction end diverges from the germline sequence, so it may reflect a read error. J is TRBJ1-5 and V is TRBV14; D call uncertain. This CDR3 has 13 amino acids. The V gene's germline CDR1 is SGHDN and CDR2 FVKESK. The CDR3 here is CASSLAPRPLHYF. CDR3 DNA sequence: TGTGCCAGCAGCCTAGCCCCAAGGCCCCTCCACTATTTT.

The chain employs TRBV5-4 and TRBJ1-1; D gene ambiguous. The V end lost 3 bases, the J end lost 0 bases, and 21 bases lay between the germline ends. The CDR3 sequence is 18 residues long. CDR1 is SGHNT, CDR2 YYREEE, per germline (reference sequence). The CDR3 is CASSSRPRAAEMNTEAFF. CDR3 coding DNA: TGTGCCAGCAGCTCCCGGCCACGGGCAGCAGAGATGAACACTGAAGCTTTCTTT.

This clonotype appeared once. Because the CDR3's place on the DNA is in doubt, the DNA is left out and the CDR3 is given as listed by TCRdb. J is TRBJ2-7 and V is TRBV14. The CDR3 is made up of 14 amino acids, end residues included. The germline V gene has CDR1 SGHDN and CDR2 FVKESK. CDR3 in amino acids: CASSRARYEQYFDF.

Note on this clonotype: Compared with germline, one end of the junction differs, possibly owing to a read error. V and J are TRBV3-1 and TRBJ1-2; TRBD1 matches at 7 bases. CDR3 size: 13 residues. From germline, CDR1 is LGHDT and CDR2 YNNKEL (reference sequence). The CDR3 DNA reads as TGTGGCAGCAGCCGGGACAGCGCATATGGCTACACCTTC. This translates into CGSSRDSAYGYTF.

This chain joins TRBV11-2 and TRBJ1-2; unclear D gene. Deletions cut 1 base from V and 9 bases from J, with 9 bases between. In germline, CDR1 is SGHAT, CDR2 FQNNGV. The CDR3 consists of 12 residues. DNA of the CDR3: TGTGCCAGCAGCTTAGGACTATCGAGCTACACCTTC. Its protein is CASSLGLSSYTF. Full variable domain (remainder filled in from reference TRBV11-2 and TRBJ1-2): EAGVAQSPRYKIIEKRQSVAFWCNPISGHATLYWYQQILGQGPKLLIQFQNNGVVDDSQLPKDRFSAERLKGVDSTLKIQPAKLEDSAVYLCASSLGLSSYTFGSGTRLTVV.

This clonotype was observed at least ten times. The chain employs TRBV10-2 and TRBJ1-2, with D uncertain. V was trimmed by 3 bases and J by 1 base, leaving 12 bases between them. The germline gives CDR1 WSHSY, CDR2 SAAADI. The CDR3 is 15 residues long. The CDR3 loop is CASSDWGESNYGYTF. DNA for the CDR3: TGCGCCAGCAGTGACTGGGGTGAAAGTAACTATGGCTACACCTTC.

As for this clonotype: The limits of the CDR3 on the DNA are not certain, so only TCRdb's listed CDR3 is given. CDR3 protein: CASSPGGNTIYFAQYF. This rearrangement joins TRBV9 to TRBJ2-3; TRBD1 is the table's D call, not checked against the DNA. The CDR3 comprises 16 residues, both ends counted. The germline V gene has CDR1 SGDLS and CDR2 YYNGEE.

This clonotype was detected once. V gene TRBV12-3 or TRBV12-4 combines with J gene TRBJ2-7; the match to TRBD1 covers 10 bases. The CDR3 runs 15 residues. V was pared by 7 bases and J by 2 bases, with 8 bases of the junction left unmatched. CDR3 region: CASIRAGTGAYEQYF. The CDR3 DNA sequence: TGTGCCAGCATACGGGCCGGGACAGGGGCCTACGAGCAGTACTTC.

The rearrangement joins TRBV7-3 to TRBJ2-6; possibly TRBD1 for D (5 bases). The V end lost 2 bases, the J end lost 2 bases, and 10 bases lay between the germline ends. Germline V gene lookup returns CDR1 SGHTA and CDR2 FQGTGA. CDR3 length: 16 residues. The CDR3 DNA is TGTGCCAGCAGCTTAGTTGGGGCGCCTGGGGCCAACGTCCTGACTTTC. This translates into CASSLVGAPGANVLTF.

This chain connects TRBV5-1 to TRBJ2-7; D gene unclear. Trimming removed 1 base from V and 6 bases from J, with 14 bases in between. Germline values: CDR1 SGHRS, CDR2 YFSETQ. CDR3 length: 14 residues. The chain's CDR3 is CASSLSTSNTEQYF. The CDR3 DNA reads TGCGCCAGCAGCTTGAGCACGAGTAACACCGAGCAGTACTTC. Variable domain in full (rest from reference TRBV5-1 and TRBJ2-7): KAGVTQTPRYLIKTRGQQVTLSCSPISGHRSVSWYQQTPGQGLQFLFEYFSETQRNKGNFPGRFSGRQFSNSRSEMNVSTLELGDSALYLCASSLSTSNTEQYFGPGTRLTVT.

This clonotype is a singleton in its sample. V is TRBV7-8 and J is TRBJ1-5, with a weak D call TRBD1 (5 bases). The length of the CDR3 is 15 residues. CDR1 and CDR2 from the germline V gene are SGHVS and FQNEAQ. The V end was cut by 0 bases, the J end by 16 bases, with 22 bases between. CDR3 nucleotides: TGTGCCAGCAGCTTAGCAGGCGGGGGGGACGAGCAGTACCATTTT. Translating gives CASSLAGGGDEQYHF.

This chain uses TRBV20-1 with TRBJ1-3; possibly TRBD1 for D (5 bases). This CDR3 is built from 12 residues. The germline CDR1 and CDR2 sequences are DFQATT and SNEGSKA (reference sequence). The ends were cut back, 1 base at V and 14 bases at J, with 15 bases in the middle. The CDR3 here is CSARGHRNSLYF. Here the CDR3 DNA reads TGCAGTGCTAGAGGGCACAGGAATAGCTTATATTTT.

As for this clonotype: Germline and junction disagree at one end, which may indicate a read error. The chain joins TRBV9 to TRBJ2-5; 9 bases match TRBD1. Germline loops: CDR1 SGDLS, CDR2 YYNGEE. The CDR3 length is 14 residues. The CDR3 protein is CASSLDRGMVTQYF. The CDR3 nucleotides are TGCGCCAGCAGCTTGGACAGGGGAATGGTGACCCAGTACTTC.

This clonotype occurred many times. V is TRBV7-2 and J is TRBJ1-2, with no clear D. Germline CDR1 and CDR2: SGHTA and FQGNSA. The CDR3 is 15 residues long. V was shortened by 5 bases and J by 3 bases, with 16 bases between the two germline ends. The CDR3 loop reads CASSMDPGFDYGYTF. CDR3 in DNA: TGTGCCAGCAGCATGGACCCAGGATTTGACTATGGCTACACCTTC.

This clonotype has at least ten counts. CDR3 protein: CASSQAGRPGELFF. The CDR3 DNA is TGCGCCAGCAGCCAAGCAGGGCGCCCCGGGGAGCTGTTTTTT. The chain combines TRBV4-1 with TRBJ2-2; D may be TRBD1 (5 bases). Germline V CDR1 and CDR2: MGHRA, YSYEKL. This CDR3 has 14 amino acids. The ends were cut back, 1 base at V and 6 bases at J, with 9 bases in the middle.

CDR3 DNA sequence: TGTGCCAGTAGTCCTCTGGGGAACACTGAAGCTTTCTTT. Translated: CASSPLGNTEAFF. The chain couples TRBV19 to TRBJ1-1; D ambiguous. This CDR3 has 13 residues. The germline V gene encodes CDR1 LNHDA and CDR2 SQIVND (reference sequence). V lost 5 bases and J lost 1, with 8 bases in between.

V and J are TRBV20-1 and TRBJ2-7; a weak D match, TRBD1 (6 bases). The germline V and J ends were trimmed by 5 bases and 0 bases, with 14 bases remaining between them. Germline assignment: CDR1 DFQATT and CDR2 SNEGSKA (reference sequence). The CDR3 extends over 14 amino acids. The CDR3 sequence: CSAPWGQGSYEQYF. CDR3 in DNA: TGCAGTGCTCCATGGGGGCAGGGCTCCTACGAGCAGTACTTC.